The next 10 T cell receptor beta chains were all read from a single sample in a study of T cell repertoires in cytomegalovirus infection. TCRdb reprocessed the reads via MiXCR and lists one record per CDR3 protein. This sample has roughly 81,000 distinct CDR3 sequences, with less than 4.5% found just once. The sample taken for sequencing was PBMCs. The receptors were gathered from a human donor in good health (CMV status not recorded). Some clones in this sample may be carry-over from other donors' samples.

In its sample, this clonotype was seen many times. V is TRBV15 and J is TRBJ1-2, with TRBD1 identical over 7 bases. Germline CDR1 reads LNHNV; CDR2 reads YYDKDF (reference sequence). The junction had 11 bases not matched to a gene; V was cut back by 3 bases and J by 4 bases. The CDR3 is 16 residues long. The CDR3 region has the DNA TGTGCCACCAGCAGCCCAGGGTGGACAGGTGGCTATGGCTACACCTTC. Translation: CATSSPGWTGGYGYTF.

This clonotype appeared many times. The V and J genes are TRBV7-2 and TRBJ1-2; a weak D match, TRBD1 (6 bases). The CDR3 has 12 amino acids. Trimming pared 4 bases from V and 7 bases from J, leaving 10 bases between. Germline CDR1 SGHTA, CDR2 FQGNSA. The CDR3 nucleotides are TGTGCCAGCAGCTCTGGACAGCCTGGCTACACCTTC. Translation: CASSSGQPGYTF.

This clonotype was counted ten times or more. J is TRBJ1-5 and V is TRBV28; weak D call: TRBD1 (5 bases). The CDR3 sequence is 14 residues long. Germline-derived CDR1 and CDR2 are MDHEN and SYDVKM. Trimming cost V 1 base and J 1 base, with 5 bases left between them. The CDR3 region has the DNA TGTGCCAGCAGTTTATCAGGGAGCAATCAGCCCCAGCATTTT. This sequence encodes CASSLSGSNQPQHF.

In its sample, this clonotype was seen many times. The J gene is TRBJ2-2, the V gene TRBV10-3; D possibly uses TRBD1 or TRBD2 (6 bases each). The CDR3 length is 15 residues. V dropped 3 bases and J dropped 7 bases, with 15 bases sitting between them. Germline V CDR1 and CDR2: ENHRY, SYGVKD. The CDR3 DNA follows: TGTGCCATCAGTGATCCGAGGGGGGCCGGCGGGGAGCTGTTTTTT. It encodes CAISDPRGAGGELFF.

This clonotype was found many times. The rearrangement uses TRBV7-2 and TRBJ2-5; D remains ambiguous. Germline-derived CDR1 and CDR2 are SGHTA and FQGNSA. This CDR3 spans 12 amino acids. Trimming pared 5 bases from V and 6 bases from J, leaving 10 bases between. The CDR3 coding sequence is TGTGCCAGCAGCCCGGTGGGTAAGACCCAGTACTTC. This codes for CASSPVGKTQYF.

This clonotype appeared many times. This chain links TRBV7-2 with TRBJ1-6; no firm D call. V lost 2 bases and J 5 bases, leaving 7 bases between the germline ends. Germline V gene data show CDR1 as SGHTA and CDR2 as FQGNSA. The CDR3 contains 14 residues. The CDR3 sequence is CASSLLGDNSPLHF. CDR3 DNA: TGTGCCAGCAGCTTACTAGGAGATAATTCACCCCTCCACTTT.

There are many counts of this clonotype. V and J are TRBV5-1 and TRBJ2-7; D is possibly TRBD1 (5 bases). Per the germline V gene, CDR1 is SGHRS and CDR2 is YFSETQ. This CDR3 is 13 amino acids long. V was trimmed by 1 base and J by 3 bases, leaving 8 bases between them. DNA for the CDR3: TGCGCCAGCAGCTTGCTTAGGGGCTACGAGCAGTACTTC. Translating it yields CASSLLRGYEQYF.

This clonotype was observed at least ten times. The rearrangement uses TRBV7-2 and TRBJ1-4; D perhaps matches TRBD1 (6 bases). The CDR3 length is 14 residues. CDR1 SGHTA and CDR2 FQGNSA come from the germline V gene. V lost 5 bases, J lost 8 bases, and 15 bases lay in between. The CDR3 DNA sequence: TGTGCCAGCAGCCCCCGGGGGGCAGACGAAAAACTGTTTTTT. It is translated as CASSPRGADEKLFF.

This clonotype was seen at least ten times. This chain joins TRBV20-1 and TRBJ2-5; no firm D call. The CDR3 length is 13 residues. The germline V gene encodes CDR1 DFQATT and CDR2 SNEGSKA (reference sequence). Trimming pared 2 bases from V and 6 bases from J, leaving 13 bases between. DNA of the CDR3: TGCAGTGCTAGAAGGACGGATTCGAAGACCCAGTACTTC. It specifies CSARRTDSKTQYF.

About this clonotype: It is unclear where the CDR3 begins or ends on the DNA, so no DNA is shown, and the CDR3 is as TCRdb lists it. This chain links TRBV7-2 with TRBJ2-5; the table gives TRBD2 as D, unverified against the DNA. 21 amino acids form the CDR3, both terminal residues included. Germline assignment: CDR1 SGHTA and CDR2 FQGNSA. CDR3 amino acids: CASSFYICSARARDSQETQYF.